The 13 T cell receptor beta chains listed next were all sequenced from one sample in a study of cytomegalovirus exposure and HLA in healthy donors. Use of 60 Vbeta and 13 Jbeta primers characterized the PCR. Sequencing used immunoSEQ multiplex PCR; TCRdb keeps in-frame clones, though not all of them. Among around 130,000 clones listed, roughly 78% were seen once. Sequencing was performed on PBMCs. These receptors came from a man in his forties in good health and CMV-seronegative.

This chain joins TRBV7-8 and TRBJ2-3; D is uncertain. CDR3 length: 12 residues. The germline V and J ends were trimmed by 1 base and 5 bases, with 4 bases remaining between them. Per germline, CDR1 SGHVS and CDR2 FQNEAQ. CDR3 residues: CASSLGLDTQYF. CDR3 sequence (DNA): TGTGCCAGCAGCTTAGGTCTAGATACGCAGTATTTT.

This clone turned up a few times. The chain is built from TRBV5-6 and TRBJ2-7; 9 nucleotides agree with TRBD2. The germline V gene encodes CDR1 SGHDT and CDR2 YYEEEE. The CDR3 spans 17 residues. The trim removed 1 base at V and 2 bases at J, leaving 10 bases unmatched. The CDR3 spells CASSLPSAGGRAYEQYF. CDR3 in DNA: TGTGCCAGCAGCTTGCCAAGCGCGGGCGGGAGGGCCTACGAGCAGTACTTC.

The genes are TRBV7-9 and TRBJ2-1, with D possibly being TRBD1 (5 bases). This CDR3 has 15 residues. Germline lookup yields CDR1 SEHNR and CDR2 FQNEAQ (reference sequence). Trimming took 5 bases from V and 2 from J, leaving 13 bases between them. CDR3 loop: CASSLRQGTYNEQFF. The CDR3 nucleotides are TGTGCCAGCAGCCTCAGGCAGGGTACCTACAATGAGCAGTTCTTC.

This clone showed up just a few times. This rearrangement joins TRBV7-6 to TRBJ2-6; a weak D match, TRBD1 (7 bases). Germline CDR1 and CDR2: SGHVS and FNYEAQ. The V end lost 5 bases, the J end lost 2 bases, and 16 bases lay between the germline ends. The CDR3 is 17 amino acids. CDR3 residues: CASSPGGGTTGANVLTF. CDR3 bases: TGTGCCAGCAGCCCCGGAGGGGGCACTACTGGGGCCAACGTCCTGACTTTC.

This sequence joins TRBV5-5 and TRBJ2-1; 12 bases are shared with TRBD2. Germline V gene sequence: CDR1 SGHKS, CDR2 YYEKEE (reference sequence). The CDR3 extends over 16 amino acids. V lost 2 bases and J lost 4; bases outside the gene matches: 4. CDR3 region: CASSFTLAGGYNEQFF. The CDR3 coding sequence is TGTGCCAGCAGCTTCACACTAGCGGGGGGTTACAATGAGCAGTTCTTC.

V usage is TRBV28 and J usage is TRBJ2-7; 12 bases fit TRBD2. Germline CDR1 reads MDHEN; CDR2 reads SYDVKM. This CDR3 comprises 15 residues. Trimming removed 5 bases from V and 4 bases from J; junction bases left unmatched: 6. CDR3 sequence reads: CASSPATSGRYEQYF. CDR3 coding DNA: TGTGCCAGCAGTCCGGCGACTAGCGGGAGATACGAGCAGTACTTC.

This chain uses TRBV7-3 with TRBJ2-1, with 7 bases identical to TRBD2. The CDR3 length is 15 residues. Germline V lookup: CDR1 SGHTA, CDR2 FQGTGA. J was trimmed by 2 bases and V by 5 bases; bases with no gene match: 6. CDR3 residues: CASSPVLAAYNEQFF. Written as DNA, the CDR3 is TGTGCCAGCAGCCCGGTCCTAGCGGCCTACAATGAGCAGTTCTTC.

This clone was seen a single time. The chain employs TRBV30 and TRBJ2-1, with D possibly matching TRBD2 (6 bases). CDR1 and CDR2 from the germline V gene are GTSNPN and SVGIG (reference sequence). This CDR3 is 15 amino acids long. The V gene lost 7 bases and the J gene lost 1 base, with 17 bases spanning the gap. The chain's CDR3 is CALNRRGTSYNEQFF. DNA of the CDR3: TGTGCCTTGAATAGGCGGGGAACTTCCTACAATGAGCAGTTCTTC.

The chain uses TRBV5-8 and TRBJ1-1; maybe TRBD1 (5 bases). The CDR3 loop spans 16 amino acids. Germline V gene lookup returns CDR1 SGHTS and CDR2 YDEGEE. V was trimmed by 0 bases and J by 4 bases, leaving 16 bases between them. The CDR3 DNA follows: TGTGCCAGCAGCTTGGCAGGGTCTTTAAGGGTCACTGAAGCTTTCTTT. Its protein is CASSLAGSLRVTEAFF.

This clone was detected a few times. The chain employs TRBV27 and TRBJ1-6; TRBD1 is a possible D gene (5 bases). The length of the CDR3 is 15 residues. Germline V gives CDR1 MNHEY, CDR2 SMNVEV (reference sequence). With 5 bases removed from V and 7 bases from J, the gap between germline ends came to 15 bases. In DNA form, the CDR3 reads TGTGCCAGCAGTCCTTCGGTCGGGGGAAATTCACCCCTCCACTTT. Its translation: CASSPSVGGNSPLHF.

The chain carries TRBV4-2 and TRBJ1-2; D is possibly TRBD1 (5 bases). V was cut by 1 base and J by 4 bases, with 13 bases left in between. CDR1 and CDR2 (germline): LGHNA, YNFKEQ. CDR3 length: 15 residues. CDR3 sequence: CASSQGVQATYGYTF. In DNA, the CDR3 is TGTGCCAGCAGCCAAGGGGTACAGGCGACCTATGGCTACACCTTC.

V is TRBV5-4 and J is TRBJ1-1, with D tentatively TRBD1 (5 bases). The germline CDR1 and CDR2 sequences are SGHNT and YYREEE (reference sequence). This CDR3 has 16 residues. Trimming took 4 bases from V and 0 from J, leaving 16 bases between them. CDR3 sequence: CASSPPLQGMNTEAFF. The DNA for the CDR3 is TGTGCCAGCAGCCCACCTCTTCAGGGTATGAACACTGAAGCTTTCTTT.

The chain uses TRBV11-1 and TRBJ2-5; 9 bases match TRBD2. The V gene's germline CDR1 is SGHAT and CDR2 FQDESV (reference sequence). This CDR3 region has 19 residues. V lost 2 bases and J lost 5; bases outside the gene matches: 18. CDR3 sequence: CASSLPTADLGGRGETQYF. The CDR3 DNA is TGTGCCAGCAGCTTACCGACCGCCGATCTGGGCGGGAGGGGGGAGACCCAGTACTTC.